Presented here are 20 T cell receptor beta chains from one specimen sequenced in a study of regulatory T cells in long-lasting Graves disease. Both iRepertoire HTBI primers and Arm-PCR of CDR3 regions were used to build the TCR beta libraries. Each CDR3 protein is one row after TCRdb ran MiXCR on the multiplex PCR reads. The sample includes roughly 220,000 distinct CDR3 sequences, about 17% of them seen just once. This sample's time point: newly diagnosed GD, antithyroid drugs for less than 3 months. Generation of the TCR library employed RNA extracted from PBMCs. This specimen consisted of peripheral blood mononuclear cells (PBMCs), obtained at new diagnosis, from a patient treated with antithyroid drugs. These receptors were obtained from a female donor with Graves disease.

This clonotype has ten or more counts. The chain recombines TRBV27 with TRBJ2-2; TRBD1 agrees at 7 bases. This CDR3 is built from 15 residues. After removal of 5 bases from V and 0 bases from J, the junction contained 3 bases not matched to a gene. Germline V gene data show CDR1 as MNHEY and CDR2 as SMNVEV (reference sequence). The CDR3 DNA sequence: TGTGCCAGCAGTAGGGGGCTAGCGAACACCGGGGAGCTGTTTTTT. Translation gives CASSRGLANTGELFF.

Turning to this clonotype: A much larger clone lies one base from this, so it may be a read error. The CDR3: CSAPGSWGETQHF. The CDR3 DNA reads TGCAGTGCTCCGGGCTCTTGGGGAGAGACCCAGCACTTC. The J gene is TRBJ2-1, the V gene TRBV20-1; a weak D match, TRBD2 (5 bases). Germline V gene lookup returns CDR1 DFQATT and CDR2 SNEGSKA (reference sequence). The CDR3 runs 13 residues.

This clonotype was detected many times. The CDR3 nucleotides read TGCAGTGCGTCCGAACCCGATTCACCCCTCCACTTT. Amino acid sequence: CSASEPDSPLHF. This chain connects TRBV20-1 to TRBJ1-6; the D is unclear. The CDR3 length is 12 residues. Trimming pared 6 bases from V and 8 bases from J, leaving 11 bases between. Germline V gene data show CDR1 as DFQATT and CDR2 as SNEGSKA (reference sequence).

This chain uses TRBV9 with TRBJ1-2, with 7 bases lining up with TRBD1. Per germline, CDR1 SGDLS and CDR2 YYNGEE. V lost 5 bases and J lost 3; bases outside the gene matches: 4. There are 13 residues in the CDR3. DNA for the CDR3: TGTGCCAGCAGACAGGGGTTCGACTATGGCTACACCTTC. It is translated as CASRQGFDYGYTF.

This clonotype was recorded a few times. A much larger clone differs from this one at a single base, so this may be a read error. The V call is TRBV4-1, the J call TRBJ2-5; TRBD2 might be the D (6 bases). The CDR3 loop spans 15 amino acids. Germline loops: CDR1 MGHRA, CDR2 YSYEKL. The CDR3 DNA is TGCGCCAACAGCCAAGATCTCGTGGGGACTGAGACCCAGTACTTC. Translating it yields CANSQDLVGTETQYF.

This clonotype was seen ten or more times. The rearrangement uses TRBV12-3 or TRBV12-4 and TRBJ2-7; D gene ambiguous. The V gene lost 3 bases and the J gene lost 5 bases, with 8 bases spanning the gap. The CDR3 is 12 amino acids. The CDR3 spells CASSFGPNEQYF. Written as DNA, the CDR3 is TGTGCCAGCAGTTTCGGTCCCAACGAGCAGTACTTC.

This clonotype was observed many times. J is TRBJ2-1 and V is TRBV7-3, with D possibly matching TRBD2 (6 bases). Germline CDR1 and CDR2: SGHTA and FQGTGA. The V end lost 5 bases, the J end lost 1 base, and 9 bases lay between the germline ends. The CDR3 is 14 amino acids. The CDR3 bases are TGTGCCAGCAGCCGCGCGGGGTCCTACAATGAGCAGTTCTTC. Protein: CASSRAGSYNEQFF.

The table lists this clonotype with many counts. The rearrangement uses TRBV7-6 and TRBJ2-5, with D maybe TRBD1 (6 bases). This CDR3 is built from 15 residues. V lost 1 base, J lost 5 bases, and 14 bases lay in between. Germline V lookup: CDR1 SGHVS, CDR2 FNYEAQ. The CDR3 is CASSLEQGTWETQYF. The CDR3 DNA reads TGTGCCAGCAGCTTAGAACAGGGCACTTGGGAGACCCAGTACTTC.

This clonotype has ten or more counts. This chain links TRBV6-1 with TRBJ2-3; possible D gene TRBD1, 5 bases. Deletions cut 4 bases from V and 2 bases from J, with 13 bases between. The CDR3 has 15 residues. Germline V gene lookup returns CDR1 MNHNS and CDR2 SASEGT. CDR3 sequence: CASSVTGWNTDTQYF. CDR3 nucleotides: TGTGCCAGCAGTGTAACAGGTTGGAACACAGATACGCAGTATTTT.

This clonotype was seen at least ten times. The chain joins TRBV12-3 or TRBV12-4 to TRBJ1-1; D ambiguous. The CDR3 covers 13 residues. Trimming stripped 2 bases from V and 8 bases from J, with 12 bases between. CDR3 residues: CASSLTLGGEAFF. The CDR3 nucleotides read TGTGCCAGCAGTTTAACCCTGGGTGGGGAAGCTTTCTTT.

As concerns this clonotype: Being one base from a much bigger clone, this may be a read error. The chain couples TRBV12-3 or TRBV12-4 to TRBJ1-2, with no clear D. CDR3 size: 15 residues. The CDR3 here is CASVEAPSSNYGYAF. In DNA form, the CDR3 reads TGTGCCAGCGTGGAGGCCCCCTCCTCCAACTATGGCTACGCCTTC.

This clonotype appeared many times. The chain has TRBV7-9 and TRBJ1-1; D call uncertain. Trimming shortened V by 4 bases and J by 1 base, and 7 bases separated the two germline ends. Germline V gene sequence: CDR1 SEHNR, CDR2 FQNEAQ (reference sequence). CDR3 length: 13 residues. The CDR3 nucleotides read TGTGCCAGCAGCTCCACACCGAACACTGAAGCTTTCTTT. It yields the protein CASSSTPNTEAFF. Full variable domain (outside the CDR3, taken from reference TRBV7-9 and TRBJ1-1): DTGVSQNPRHKITKRGQNVTFRCDPISEHNRLYWYRQTLGQGPEFLTYFQNEAQLEKSRLLSDRFSAERPKGSFSTLEIQRTEQGDSAMYLCASSSTPNTEAFFGQGTRLTVV.

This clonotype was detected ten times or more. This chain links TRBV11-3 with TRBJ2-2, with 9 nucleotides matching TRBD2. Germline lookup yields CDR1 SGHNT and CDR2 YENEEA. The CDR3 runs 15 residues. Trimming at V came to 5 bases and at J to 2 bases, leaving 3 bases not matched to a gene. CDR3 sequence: CASSPSGVNTGELFF. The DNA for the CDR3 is TGTGCCAGCAGCCCTAGCGGGGTTAACACCGGGGAGCTGTTTTTT.

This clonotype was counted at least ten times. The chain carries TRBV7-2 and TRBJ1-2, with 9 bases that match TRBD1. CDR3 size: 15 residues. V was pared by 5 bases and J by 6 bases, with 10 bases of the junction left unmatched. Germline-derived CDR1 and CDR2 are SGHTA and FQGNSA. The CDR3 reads CASSNLGQGVDGYTF. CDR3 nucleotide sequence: TGTGCCAGCAGCAATTTGGGACAGGGTGTGGATGGCTACACCTTC.

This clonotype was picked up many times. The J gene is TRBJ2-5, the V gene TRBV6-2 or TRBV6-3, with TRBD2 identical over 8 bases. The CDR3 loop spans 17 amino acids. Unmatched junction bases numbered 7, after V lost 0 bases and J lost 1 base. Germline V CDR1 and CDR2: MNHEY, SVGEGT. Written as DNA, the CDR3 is TGTGCCAGCAGTTACTCGATTACTAGCGGAGTCCAAGAGACCCAGTACTTC. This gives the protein CASSYSITSGVQETQYF.

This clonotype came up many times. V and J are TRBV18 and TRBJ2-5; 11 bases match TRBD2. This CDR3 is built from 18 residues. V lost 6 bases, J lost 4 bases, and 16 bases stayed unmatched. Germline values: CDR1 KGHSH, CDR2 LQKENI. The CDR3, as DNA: TGTGCCAGCTCTTCCCGGACTAGCGGGCCGCCGGGCGGAGAGACCCAGTACTTC. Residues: CASSSRTSGPPGGETQYF.

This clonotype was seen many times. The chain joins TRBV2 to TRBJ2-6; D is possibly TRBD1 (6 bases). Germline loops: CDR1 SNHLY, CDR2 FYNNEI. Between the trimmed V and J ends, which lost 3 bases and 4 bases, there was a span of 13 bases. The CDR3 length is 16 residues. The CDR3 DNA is TGTGCCAGCAGTGACCCAACAGGGTACGGGGCCAACGTCCTGACTTTC. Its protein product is CASSDPTGYGANVLTF.

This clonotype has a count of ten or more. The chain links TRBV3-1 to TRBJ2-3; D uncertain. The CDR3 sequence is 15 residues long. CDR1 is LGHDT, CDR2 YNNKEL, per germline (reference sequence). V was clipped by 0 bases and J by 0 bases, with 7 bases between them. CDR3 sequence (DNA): TGTGCCAGCAGCCAAGACCCCTCTAGCACAGATACGCAGTATTTT. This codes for CASSQDPSSTDTQYF.

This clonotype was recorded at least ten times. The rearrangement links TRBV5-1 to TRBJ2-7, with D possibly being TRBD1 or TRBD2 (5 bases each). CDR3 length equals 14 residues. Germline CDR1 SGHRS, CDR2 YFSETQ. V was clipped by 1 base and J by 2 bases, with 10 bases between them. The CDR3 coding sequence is TGCGCCAGCAGCTTGCCGGGACCTGCCTACGAGCAGTACTTC. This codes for CASSLPGPAYEQYF.

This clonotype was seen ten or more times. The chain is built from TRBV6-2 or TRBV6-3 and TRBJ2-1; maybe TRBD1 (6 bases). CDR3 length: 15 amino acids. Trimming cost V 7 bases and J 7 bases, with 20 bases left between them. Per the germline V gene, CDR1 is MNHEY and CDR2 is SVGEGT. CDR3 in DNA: TGTGCCAGCACCCGACGGTCCATAGGGGGTAATGAGCAGTTCTTC. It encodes CASTRRSIGGNEQFF.